These 17 T cell receptor beta chains were all obtained from the same sample, sequenced in a study of blood T cell repertoires in COVID-19. Assay: immunoSEQ multiplex PCR; the TCRdb copy retains only in-frame clones and omits some. The sample comprises 200,000 to 250,000 clones, more than 75% of which are singletons, and 8.2% rests with the top ten. Sequencing was performed on peripheral blood. All receptors come from a woman of 80 years or more with COVID-19, enrolled during active disease.

The chain combines TRBV16 with TRBJ1-3, with D unclear. The CDR3 is 16 residues long. Germline CDR1 KGHSY, CDR2 FQNENV. The V end was cut by 4 bases, the J end by 0 bases, with 13 bases between. Here the CDR3 reads CASSLQQQSSGNTIYF. The CDR3, as DNA: TGTGCCAGCAGCCTCCAACAACAGAGCTCTGGAAACACCATATATTTT.

This chain links TRBV6-2 or TRBV6-3 with TRBJ1-5, with 7 bases aligning to TRBD1. The CDR3 has 15 amino acids. Per the germline V gene, CDR1 is MNHEY and CDR2 is SVGEGT. V lost 4 bases to trimming and J lost 4 bases; unmatched junction nucleotides: 7. The CDR3 loop is CASSLGMTGNQPQHF. The CDR3 DNA reads as TGTGCCAGCAGTTTGGGGATGACAGGGAATCAGCCCCAGCATTTT.

The chain is built from TRBV18 and TRBJ1-1; D is uncertain. Germline V lookup: CDR1 KGHSH, CDR2 LQKENI. With 1 base removed from V and 8 bases from J, the gap between germline ends came to 8 bases. The CDR3 loop spans 12 amino acids. The CDR3 here is CASSPLAGEAFF. The DNA for the CDR3 is TGTGCCAGCTCACCACTCGCCGGGGAAGCTTTCTTT.

The chain joins TRBV6-6 to TRBJ1-2, with 7 bases matching TRBD1. The J segment lost 5 bases and the V segment lost 6 bases, leaving 6 bases of the junction unmatched. Germline lookup yields CDR1 MNHNY and CDR2 SVGAGI (reference sequence). The CDR3 length is 13 residues. CDR3 residues: CASRPGTAYGYTF. DNA of the CDR3: TGTGCCAGCAGGCCCGGGACAGCGTATGGCTACACCTTC.

This chain uses TRBV18 with TRBJ2-1, with 13 bases that match TRBD2. CDR1 KGHSH and CDR2 LQKENI come from the germline V gene. CDR3 length: 16 amino acids. The trim removed 6 bases at V and 10 bases at J, leaving 12 bases unmatched. In DNA form, the CDR3 reads TGTGCCAGCTCTCGAGCCGGGACTAGCGGGAACAGAGAGCAGTTCTTC. This codes for CASSRAGTSGNREQFF.

The chain joins TRBV7-8 to TRBJ2-7; 8 bases match TRBD2. The CDR3 runs 14 residues. CDR1 SGHVS and CDR2 FQNEAQ come from the germline V gene. With V trimmed by 2 bases and J by 3 bases, 3 bases remained unmatched. The chain's CDR3 is CASSLSGRVYEQYF. CDR3 coding DNA: TGTGCCAGCAGCTTAAGCGGGAGAGTCTACGAGCAGTACTTC.

V gene TRBV5-1 combines with J gene TRBJ2-5, with 7 bases aligning to TRBD1. Trimming removed 4 bases from V and 3 bases from J; junction bases left unmatched: 12. Germline CDR1 reads SGHRS; CDR2 reads YFSETQ. This CDR3 is 16 amino acids long. CDR3 sequence reads: CASSKGDRVWEETQYF. The CDR3 coding sequence is TGCGCCAGCAGCAAAGGCGACAGGGTTTGGGAAGAGACCCAGTACTTC.

The CDR3, as DNA: TGTGCCAGCAGTTACGGACACACAGATACGCAGTATTTT. This sequence encodes CASSYGHTDTQYF. The chain is built from TRBV6-2 or TRBV6-3 and TRBJ2-3; a possible D gene is TRBD1 (5 bases). V lost 2 bases to trimming and J lost 2 bases, with 5 bases between them. The CDR3 is made up of 13 amino acids. Per the germline V gene, CDR1 is MNHEY and CDR2 is SVGEGT.

The J gene is TRBJ1-1, the V gene TRBV18, with TRBD1 matching 8 bases. V dropped 8 bases and J dropped 1; count of bases not matched to a gene: 6. This CDR3 has 14 residues. Looked up from germline, CDR1 is KGHSH and CDR2 is LQKENI. The chain's CDR3 is CASASDRGNTEAFF. The CDR3 coding sequence is TGTGCCAGCGCGTCTGACAGGGGGAACACTGAAGCTTTCTTT.

The V gene is TRBV11-2, the J gene TRBJ2-3, with D possibly being TRBD1 (6 bases). V lost 3 bases and J lost 6, with 13 bases in between. Germline CDR1 reads SGHAT; CDR2 reads FQNNGV. The CDR3 length is 14 residues. Here the CDR3 reads CASSFPRGVDTQYF. The CDR3 DNA follows: TGTGCCAGCAGCTTCCCCAGGGGTGTTGATACGCAGTATTTT.

The chain is built from TRBV5-1 and TRBJ1-1; 12 bases are a match to TRBD1. CDR1 is SGHRS and CDR2 is YFSETQ in the germline V gene. V was clipped by 4 bases and J by 5 bases; unmatched bases: 6. This CDR3 is built from 15 residues. CDR3 amino acids: CASSRGDRGPTEAFF. The CDR3 DNA reads as TGCGCCAGCAGCCGGGGGGACAGGGGGCCGACTGAAGCTTTCTTT.

V usage is TRBV30 and J usage is TRBJ2-2; 7 nucleotides match TRBD2. V shed 4 bases, J shed 6 bases, and the junction held 11 bases outside the gene matches. Germline V gives CDR1 GTSNPN, CDR2 SVGIG (reference sequence). The CDR3 runs to 15 residues. The CDR3 DNA sequence: TGTGCCTGGACCAACAGCGGGATTAGGGCCGGGGAGCTGTTTTTT. Translation: CAWTNSGIRAGELFF.

The V and J genes are TRBV29-1 and TRBJ2-7; the D gene is possibly TRBD1 (5 bases). V was clipped by 1 base and J by 5 bases, with 9 bases between them. Germline V gives CDR1 SQVTM, CDR2 ANQGSEA. This CDR3 is 12 amino acids long. The CDR3 bases are TGCAGCGTTGAAGCAGGGCGGAACGAGCAGTACTTC. Residues: CSVEAGRNEQYF.

This clone was detected only a few times. The genes are TRBV3-1 (or the pseudogene TRBV3-2) and TRBJ1-4; D not resolved. The CDR3 covers 14 residues. Germline V lookup: CDR1 LGHDT, CDR2 YNNKEL (reference sequence). The ends were cut back, 7 bases at V and 0 bases at J, with 9 bases in the middle. The CDR3 DNA is TGTGCCAGCAAACAGTCTGCAACTAATGAAAAACTGTTTTTT. Protein sequence: CASKQSATNEKLFF.

The genes are TRBV9 and TRBJ2-7, with 9 positions matching TRBD2. This CDR3 has 15 amino acids. Germline V gives CDR1 SGDLS, CDR2 YYNGEE. J gave up 3 bases and V 4 bases, and 8 bases lay outside the gene matches. The CDR3: CASSYTGTSLYEQYF. The DNA for the CDR3 is TGTGCCAGCAGCTACACCGGGACTAGCCTCTACGAGCAGTACTTC.

The rearrangement uses TRBV3-1 (or the pseudogene TRBV3-2) and TRBJ2-3, with D perhaps TRBD1 (6 bases). The CDR3 is made up of 14 amino acids. Germline loops: CDR1 LGHDT, CDR2 YNNKEL (reference sequence). The V gene lost 4 bases and the J gene lost 0 bases, with 8 bases spanning the gap. The DNA of the CDR3 is TGTGCCAGCAGCCTTCAGGGGAGCACAGATACGCAGTATTTT. Its protein product is CASSLQGSTDTQYF.

The V call is TRBV7-9, the J call TRBJ1-6, with D perhaps matching TRBD1 (6 bases). The CDR3 runs 15 residues. Germline V gene data show CDR1 as SEHNR and CDR2 as FQNEAQ (reference sequence). The V and J ends lost 6 bases and 5 bases respectively, with 14 bases between them. CDR3 region: CASRAHRENNSPLHF. The DNA of the CDR3 is TGTGCCAGCAGGGCCCACAGGGAGAATAATTCACCCCTCCACTTT.